This T cell receptor (beta chain) emerged from a study of shared clonotypes between healthy human individuals. The assay was immunoSEQ multiplex PCR, and TCRdb's table has in-frame clones only and misses some. The sample has about 2.1 million clones, 80% to 95% seen once. CD8 cells regarded as naive lacked CD45RO, were positively chosen for CCR7, and omitted terminally differentiated effector memory CD45RA+ cells. Every donor was a Caucasian adult from Nashville, Tennessee. Trimming took 1 base from V and 8 from J; bases not matched to a gene: 4. This CDR3 region has 14 residues. Germline CDR1 MNHEY, CDR2 SVGAGI.

The sample comprised naive CD8+ T cells from PBMCs. V and J are TRBV6-5 and TRBJ1-2, with 10 bases identical to TRBD1. This TCR was recovered from a man aged 18 to 29 in good health. Some clones in this sample may be carry-over from other donors' samples. The CDR3 protein is CASSYLGTGEGYTF. In nucleotides, the CDR3 is TGTGCCAGCAGTTACTTAGGGACAGGGGAGGGCTACACCTTC.